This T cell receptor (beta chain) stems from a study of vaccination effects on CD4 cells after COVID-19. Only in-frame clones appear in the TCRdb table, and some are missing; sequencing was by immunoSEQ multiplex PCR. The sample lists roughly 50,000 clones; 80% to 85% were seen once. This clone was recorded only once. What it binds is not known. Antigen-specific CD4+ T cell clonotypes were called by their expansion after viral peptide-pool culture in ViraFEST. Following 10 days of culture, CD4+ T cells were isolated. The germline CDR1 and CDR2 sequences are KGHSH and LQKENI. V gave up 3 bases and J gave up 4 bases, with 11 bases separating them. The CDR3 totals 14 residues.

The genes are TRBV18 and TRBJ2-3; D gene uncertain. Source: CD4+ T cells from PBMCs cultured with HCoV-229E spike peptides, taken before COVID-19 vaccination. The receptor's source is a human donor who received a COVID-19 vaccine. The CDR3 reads CASSPQRAADTQYF. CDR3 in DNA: TGTGCCAGCTCACCCCAAAGGGCCGCAGATACGCAGTATTTT.